The clone carrying this T cell receptor beta chain turned up a few times. Its cognate antigen is unknown. This record comes from a study of cytomegalovirus exposure and HLA in healthy donors. General study findings and limits: An Asian-associated ancestry cluster reportedly showed fewer N-insertions than the approximately 700-donor mean in a later analysis.

The germline V gene has CDR1 SGHTA and CDR2 FQGNSA. The CDR3 extends over 16 amino acids. Trimming took 3 bases from V and 4 from J, leaving 18 bases between them. A multiplex PCR was run with 60 Vbeta primers and 13 Jbeta primers. Original handling: Unique TCR beta chains numbered approximately 80 million in a later analysis, with approximately 10 million shared. The method was immunoSEQ multiplex PCR; TCRdb's version includes in-frame clones alone and lacks a portion of them. That table is the source of V, J and clone size, and D and trimming were worked out from the DNA. This table has around 110,000 clones, roughly two thirds appearing once.

The receptor was derived from a woman aged 25 to 45 in good health and CMV-seronegative. V is TRBV7-2 and J is TRBJ1-1, with D tentatively TRBD1 (6 bases). Input material: PBMCs. CDR3 in DNA: TGTGCCAGCAGCTTCCGAGGGGGGGCGGAGGGCACTGAAGCTTTCTTT. This gives the protein CASSFRGGAEGTEAFF.